This passage covers 11 T cell receptor beta chains from one sample sequenced in a study of T cell clonality in common variable immunodeficiency. Only in-frame clones appear in the TCRdb table, and some are missing; sequencing was by immunoSEQ multiplex PCR. The profile covers about 44,000 clones, none occurring a single time. The sequenced sample was peripheral blood mononuclear cells. Receptors originate from a person between 18 and 75 years old in good health.

In its sample, this clone was seen many times. The read stops 3 residues short of the end of the CDR3; the missing end is completed from the germline J gene. V usage is TRBV7-6 and J usage is TRBJ1-1; D is possibly TRBD1 (5 bases). The V gene's germline CDR1 is SGHVS and CDR2 FNYEAQ. V lost 4 bases, J lost 4 bases, and 10 bases lay in between. This CDR3 spans 13 amino acids. The covered CDR3 bases are TGTGCCAGCAGCTCTGTCGGGGGCACTGAA. It encodes CASSSVGGTE. The whole CDR3 sequence reads CASSSVGGTEAFF.

This clone was counted ten times or more. With the read ending 3 residues before the CDR3 end, the germline J gene is used to fill in that end. The rearrangement joins TRBV6-1 to TRBJ2-3; 8 nucleotides line up with TRBD2. This CDR3 is built from 15 residues. Germline CDR1 MNHNS, CDR2 SASEGT. Trimming cost V 4 bases and J 2 bases; bases outside gene matches: 5. The CDR3 region is CASSGLALYTDTQYF. The CDR3 bases that were read are TGTGCCAGCAGTGGACTAGCGCTTTACACAGATACG.

This clone was observed at least ten times. Sequencing ends 3 residues short of the CDR3 end; the germline J gene provides the rest. The rearrangement joins TRBV28 to TRBJ1-2, with D perhaps TRBD1 (5 bases). Germline V lookup: CDR1 MDHEN, CDR2 SYDVKM. This CDR3 has 12 residues. Trimming left V 11 bases short and J 6 bases short, with 16 bases between. CDR3 amino acids: CAEGALHHGYTF. CDR3 DNA, as far as it was read: TGTGCCGAAGGGGCACTACACCATGGC.

The table lists this clone with many counts. Read coverage stops 3 residues before the CDR3 terminus; the germline J gene supplies the remainder. This chain connects TRBV6-4 to TRBJ1-2; 9 nucleotides line up with TRBD1. Germline loops: CDR1 MRHNA, CDR2 SNTAGT. This CDR3 has 14 amino acids. The junction had 4 bases not matched to a gene; V was cut back by 4 bases and J by 4 bases. CDR3 region: CASSADRGSYGYTF. The covered CDR3 bases are TGTGCCAGCAGTGCGGACAGGGGCTCCTATGGC.

In this sample, this clone turned up many times. The read is 3 residues too short to cover the CDR3 end, so that end is filled in from the germline J gene. The gene calls are TRBV7-2 and TRBJ2-3; tentative D call: TRBD1 (6 bases). Between the trimmed V and J ends, which lost 2 bases and 2 bases, there was a span of 11 bases. This CDR3 spans 15 amino acids. Germline CDR1 reads SGHTA; CDR2 reads FQGNSA. The CDR3 region is CASSLITGITDTQYF. CDR3 DNA (partial): TGTGCCAGCAGCTTAATAACAGGGATCACAGATACG.

This clone was seen repeatedly, ten times or more. From the germline J gene comes the end of the CDR3, since the read stops 3 residues before it. The genes are TRBV19 and TRBJ2-5; tentative D call: TRBD1 (6 bases). Germline V gene sequence: CDR1 LNHDA, CDR2 SQIVND (reference sequence). V was pared by 9 bases and J by 5 bases, with 22 bases between. This CDR3 has 15 amino acids. CDR3 residues: CASGVSWGRMETQYF. CDR3 DNA, as far as it was read: TGTGCCAGCGGGGTTTCTTGGGGGCGTATGGAGACC.

This clone has ten or more counts. The read ends 3 residues shy of where the CDR3 ends; the end is completed using the germline J gene. The chain uses TRBV20-1 and TRBJ1-4, with 7 bases fitting TRBD1. There are 15 residues in the CDR3. V lost 0 bases, J lost 7 bases, and 8 bases stayed unmatched. CDR1 and CDR2 (germline): DFQATT, SNEGSKA (reference sequence). The CDR3 loop reads CSARDHRGGREKLFF. The sequenced part of the CDR3 DNA is TGCAGTGCTAGAGATCACAGGGGCGGGCGTGAAAAA.

In regard to this clone: The CDR3 goes on 3 residues after the read ends, and that part is filled in from the germline J gene. This rearrangement joins TRBV5-1 to TRBJ2-1, with 15 bases lining up with TRBD2. This CDR3 has 18 residues. The germline gives CDR1 SGHRS, CDR2 YFSETQ. V shed 1 base, J shed 5 bases, and the junction held 7 bases outside the gene matches. This chain's CDR3 is CASSLPGLAGGPNNEQFF. CDR3 DNA, as far as it was read: TGCGCCAGCAGCTTGCCCGGACTAGCGGGAGGGCCGAACAATGAG.

This clone was recorded many times. The read stops 3 residues short of the end of the CDR3; the missing end is completed from the germline J gene. The chain couples TRBV18 to TRBJ2-3; D might be TRBD2 (7 bases). The CDR3 sequence is 15 residues long. Trimming pared 6 bases from V and 2 bases from J, leaving 15 bases between. The germline CDR1 and CDR2 sequences are KGHSH and LQKENI. CDR3 DNA, as far as it was read: TGTGCCAGCTCTACCTTGGGGGGGGCCACAGATACG. Translated: CASSTLGGATDT. The whole CDR3 sequence is CASSTLGGATDTQYF.

This clone was seen many times. The CDR3 extends 3 residues past the end of the read, so its final part is completed from the germline J gene. V and J are TRBV7-9 and TRBJ1-2, with 9 bases fitting TRBD1. Germline lookup yields CDR1 SEHNR and CDR2 FQNEAQ (reference sequence). The CDR3 totals 14 residues. Trimming at V came to 5 bases and at J to 6 bases, leaving 7 bases not matched to a gene. The CDR3 here is CASSTQGAVDGYTF. Incomplete CDR3 DNA: TGTGCCAGCAGCACACAGGGGGCTGTGGATGGC.

This clone was seen repeatedly, ten times or more. The CDR3 extends 3 residues past the end of the read, so its final part is completed from the germline J gene. V and J are TRBV5-8 and TRBJ1-2, with TRBD1 matching 9 bases. Per germline, CDR1 SGHTS and CDR2 YDEGEE. The CDR3 is 15 residues long. Losses at the gene ends were 3 bases for V and 4 bases for J; bases not matched to a gene: 7. CDR3 sequence: CASSYSGTGTYGYTF. CDR3 DNA, as far as it was read: TGTGCCAGCAGCTACTCCGGGACAGGGACCTATGGC.